This entry is about one TCR beta chain. The antigen is unknown. Time point defined: week 11, during vaccination. Doses comprised 300 ug of mutant IDH1 20-mer peptide each, plus topical imiquimod. The data were obtained in a study of a mutant IDH1 vaccine in newly diagnosed glioma. The data were produced by immunoSEQ multiplex PCR, yet TCRdb's version contains in-frame clones alone and is incomplete. Of approximately 64,000 clones listed, about four fifths are singletons. The germline V gene encodes CDR1 SGHNT and CDR2 YENEEA. The CDR3 consists of 14 residues. V was shortened by 0 bases and J by 6 bases, with 12 bases between the two germline ends.

The source is a woman aged 45-65 years with glioma. This sequence joins TRBV11-3 and TRBJ2-7; no clear D. Source: PBMCs, taken from a glioma patient whose treatment included an IDH1 peptide vaccine. In nucleotides, the CDR3 is TGTGCCAGCAGCTTAGATCCTTCGAGGACCGAGCAGTACTTC. Translated: CASSLDPSRTEQYF.